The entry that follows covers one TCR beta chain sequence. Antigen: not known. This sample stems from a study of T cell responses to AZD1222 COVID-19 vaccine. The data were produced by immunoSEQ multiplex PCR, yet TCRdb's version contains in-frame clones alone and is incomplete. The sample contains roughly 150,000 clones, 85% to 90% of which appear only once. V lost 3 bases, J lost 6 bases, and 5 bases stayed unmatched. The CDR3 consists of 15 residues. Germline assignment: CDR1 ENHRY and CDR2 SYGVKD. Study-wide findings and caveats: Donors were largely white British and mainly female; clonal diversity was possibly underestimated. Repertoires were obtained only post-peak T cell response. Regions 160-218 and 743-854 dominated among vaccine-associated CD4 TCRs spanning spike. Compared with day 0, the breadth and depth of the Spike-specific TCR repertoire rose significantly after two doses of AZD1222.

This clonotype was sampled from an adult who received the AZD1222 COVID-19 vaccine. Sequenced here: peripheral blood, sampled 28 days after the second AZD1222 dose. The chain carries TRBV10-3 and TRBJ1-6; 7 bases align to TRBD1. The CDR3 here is CAISDPGQLNSPLHF. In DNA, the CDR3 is TGTGCCATCAGTGACCCGGGACAGCTTAATTCACCCCTCCACTTT.